The text below deals with one T cell receptor beta chain. Its specificity is not known. This specimen belongs to a study of OX40 agonist ivuxolimab in advanced cancers. About the study: The drug used for patients, ivuxolimab, was an agonistic anti-OX40 (CD134) antibody. Three patients, one with hepatocellular carcinoma and two with cutaneous melanoma, achieved partial responses.

Trimming removed 0 bases from V and 3 bases from J, with 4 bases in between. This CDR3 contains 12 residues. Per the germline V gene, CDR1 is SGHNT and CDR2 is YYREEE (reference sequence). Produced via immunoSEQ multiplex PCR; TCRdb's table is partial and in-frame only. Of about 60,000 clones in the sample, roughly 87% were seen once. Study-wide points: Relative to CD4+, CD8+ T cells held more expanded clones on average.

The TCR was taken from an adult with an advanced solid tumor such as melanoma, head and neck, liver or kidney cancer. The sample here was CD4+ or CD8+ T cells sorted from blood, taken in a trial of the OX40 agonist ivuxolimab. The chain links TRBV5-4 to TRBJ2-7; D is undetermined. CDR3 bases: TGTGCCAGCAGCTTGGGAATCTACGAGCAGTACTTC. Translated: CASSLGIYEQYF.